This T cell receptor beta chain was found in a study of quantifying T cell responses using KT2 cells (dated by TCRdb to 2015 to 2018). In the study overall: RNA was DNase-treated and reverse transcribed with TCR alpha and beta constant-region primers, mostly using SuperScript III. Under optimum conditions, the T4 ligation step was estimated to exceed 10% efficiency. To prevent over-amplification, PCR2 was performed as a SYBR Green qPCR and halted at a predetermined fluorescence threshold. Beyond this particular receptor, the publication reports: Over several orders of magnitude, the number of KT2 alpha and beta sequences rose linearly with the number of KT2 cells put in. No side-by-side comparison between this pipeline and other TCR sequencing techniques was included in the study. At very high KT2 spike-in numbers, detection of KT2 sequences reached saturation. KT2 sequences were detected down to the lowest spike-in tested, about one KT2 cell per 100,000 PBMC.

This clonotype was seen many times. It has no known antigen specificity. No per-base quality is available; no much larger clone lies one base away. To test the sensitivity and accuracy of the pipeline, known numbers of KT2, a T cell clone whose TCR had already been sequenced, were spiked into unfractionated PBMC. A range of KT2-to-PBMC ratios was produced by mixing KT2 cells with a fixed number of PBMC. Reading from cysteine to phenylalanine, the CDR3 counts 11 amino acids. Kept here is only the CDR3 DNA, which spans 33 bases and is read in frame from base 1. CDR1 DFQATT and CDR2 SNEGSKA are derived from the germline V gene (reference sequence). Trimming costs V 3 bases and J 6 bases, and their ends lie 7 bases apart. The method behind the library was UMI-ligation and nested PCR. A single-stranded oligonucleotide carrying the Illumina SP2 sequence and a UMI was ligated to the cDNA 3' end using T4 RNA ligase 1. PCR1 used four to five cycles (98 degrees C 15 s, 69 degrees C 30 s, 72 degrees C 40 s), and the beta primer was an equimolar mix of RC1.1 and RC1.2 that covered TRBC1 and TRBC2. Starting at PCR2, TCR alpha and beta chains were handled separately, and sample indices and Illumina adaptors were added. The UMI comprised 12 random nucleotides, as two hexamers separated by a spacer, placed after an 8-base spacer. Libraries were sequenced on an Illumina MiSeq using v2 2x251 paired-end chemistry, with approximately twelve samples typically included per run. PhiX DNA was added at 5-7% to each sequencing library so that diversity was increased. The source study handled its data this way. Raw reads were converted to FASTQ with bcl2fastq and were demultiplexed by dual indices with Demultiplexor. V and J genes were assigned by Decombinator through tag matching, with a single base-pair mismatch permitted. Using UMIs, Collapsinator corrected both sequencing errors and the frequency errors that come from PCR heterogeneity. CDR3Translator converted Decombinator identifiers to nucleotide sequence, translated to amino acids, and extracted CDR3 using C- and N-terminal motifs. A cluster of KT2 sequences that shared one unique molecular identifier was counted as a single distinct KT2 TCR. Clones were called with MiXCR by TCRdb after fastp trimmed the public reads at Q25, and only in-frame beta chains were retained. Identical CDR3 protein sequences are pooled into one entry, listed with their most common genes and DNA. TCRdb's processing, not the authors' own work, is the source of the V and J calls. The sample records tens of thousands of distinct CDR3 sequences, around a tenth of which are singletons. The ten largest clones take up around 9.3% of the sample.

The sequencing input was PBMCs spiked with cells of the T cell clone KT2. This sequence was found in a human donor. Recombination linked TRBV20-1 to TRBJ2-3; no D gene is confidently identified. The CDR3 has the sequence CSASKGDTQYF. In nucleotides, the sequence is TGCAGTGCTAGTAAGGGCGATACGCAGTATTTT.